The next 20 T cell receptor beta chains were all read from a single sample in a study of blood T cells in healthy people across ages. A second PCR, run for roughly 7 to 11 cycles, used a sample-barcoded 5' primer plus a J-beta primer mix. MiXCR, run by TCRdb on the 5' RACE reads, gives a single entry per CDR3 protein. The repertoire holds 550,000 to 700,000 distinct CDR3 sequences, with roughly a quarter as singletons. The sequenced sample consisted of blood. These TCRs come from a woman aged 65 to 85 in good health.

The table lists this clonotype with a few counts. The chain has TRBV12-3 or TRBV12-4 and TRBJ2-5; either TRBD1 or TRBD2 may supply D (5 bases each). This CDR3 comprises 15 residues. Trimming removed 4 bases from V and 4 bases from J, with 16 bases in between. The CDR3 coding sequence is TGTGCCAGCAGTTCGCCCGGGACCGAGGGAGAGACCCAGTACTTC. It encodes CASSSPGTEGETQYF.

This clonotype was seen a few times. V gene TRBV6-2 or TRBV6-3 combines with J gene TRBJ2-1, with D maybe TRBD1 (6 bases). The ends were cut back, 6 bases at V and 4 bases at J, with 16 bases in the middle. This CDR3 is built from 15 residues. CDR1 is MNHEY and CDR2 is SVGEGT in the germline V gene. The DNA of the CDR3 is TGTGCCAGCAGAGTGACAGGTCCTCCTTACAATGAGCAGTTCTTC. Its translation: CASRVTGPPYNEQFF.

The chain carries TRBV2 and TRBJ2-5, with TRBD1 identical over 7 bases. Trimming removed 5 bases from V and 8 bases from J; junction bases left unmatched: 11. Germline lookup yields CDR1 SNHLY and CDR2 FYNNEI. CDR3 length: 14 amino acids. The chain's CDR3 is CASSWDSVIETQYF. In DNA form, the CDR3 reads TGTGCCAGCAGTTGGGACAGCGTGATAGAAACCCAGTACTTC.

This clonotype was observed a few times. This CDR3 is CASSWGLSRNYEQYF. In nucleotides, the CDR3 is TGCGCCAGCAGCTGGGGACTTAGTAGGAACTACGAGCAGTACTTC. V gene TRBV5-1 combines with J gene TRBJ2-7; a possible D gene is TRBD2 (6 bases). Germline V gene data show CDR1 as SGHRS and CDR2 as YFSETQ. CDR3 length: 15 amino acids. Trimming took 3 bases from V and 3 from J, leaving 16 bases between them.

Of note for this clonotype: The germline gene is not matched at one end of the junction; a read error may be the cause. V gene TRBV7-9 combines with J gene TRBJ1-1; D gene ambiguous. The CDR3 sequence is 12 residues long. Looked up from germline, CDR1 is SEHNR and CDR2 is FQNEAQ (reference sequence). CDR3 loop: CAGSGRDTEAFF. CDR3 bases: TGTGCCGGCAGCGGGAGGGACACTGAAGCTTTCTTT.

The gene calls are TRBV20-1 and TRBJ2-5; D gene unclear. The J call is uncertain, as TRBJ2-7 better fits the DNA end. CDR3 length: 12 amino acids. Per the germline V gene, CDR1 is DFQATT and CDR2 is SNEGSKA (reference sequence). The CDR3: CSARTRSYEQYF. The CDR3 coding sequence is TGCAGTGCCAGGACGCGCTCCTACGAGCAGTACTTC.

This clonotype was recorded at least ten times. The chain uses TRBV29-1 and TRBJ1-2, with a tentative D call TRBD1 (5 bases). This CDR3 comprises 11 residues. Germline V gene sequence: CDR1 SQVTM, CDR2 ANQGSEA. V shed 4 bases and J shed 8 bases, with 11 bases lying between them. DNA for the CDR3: TGCAGCGTTGGGGGGAAGGGCGGCTACACCTTC. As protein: CSVGGKGGYTF.

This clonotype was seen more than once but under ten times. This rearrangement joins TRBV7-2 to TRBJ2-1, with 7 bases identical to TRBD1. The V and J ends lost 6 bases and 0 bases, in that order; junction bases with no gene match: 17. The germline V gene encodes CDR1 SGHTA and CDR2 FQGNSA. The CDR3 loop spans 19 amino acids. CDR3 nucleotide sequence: TGTGCCAGCAGAGACGGGACAGCTCGAGGGGGTAGCTCCTACAATGAGCAGTTCTTC. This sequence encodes CASRDGTARGGSSYNEQFF.

For the CDR3, the DNA is TGCAGCGTTGCCGGGGGCGACTATGGCTACACCTTC. Its translation: CSVAGGDYGYTF. The rearrangement links TRBV29-1 to TRBJ1-2, with D maybe TRBD1 (6 bases). V lost 4 bases to trimming and J lost 3 bases, with 9 bases between them. This CDR3 region has 12 residues. Per germline, CDR1 SQVTM and CDR2 ANQGSEA.

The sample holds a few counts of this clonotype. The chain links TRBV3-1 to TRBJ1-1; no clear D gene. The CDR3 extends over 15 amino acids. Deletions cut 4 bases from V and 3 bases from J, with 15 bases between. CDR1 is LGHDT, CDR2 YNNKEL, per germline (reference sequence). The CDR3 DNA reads TGTGCCAGCAGCCGAGTTCAGTTCACGGACACTGAAGCTTTCTTT. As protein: CASSRVQFTDTEAFF.

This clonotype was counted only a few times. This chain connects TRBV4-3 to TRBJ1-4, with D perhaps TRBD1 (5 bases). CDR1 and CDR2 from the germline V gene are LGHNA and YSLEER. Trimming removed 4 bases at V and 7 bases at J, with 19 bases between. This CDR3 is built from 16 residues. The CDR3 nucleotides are TGCGCCAGCAGCCGCCTCCAGGGTGGCTTGGGTGAAAAACTGTTTTTT. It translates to CASSRLQGGLGEKLFF.

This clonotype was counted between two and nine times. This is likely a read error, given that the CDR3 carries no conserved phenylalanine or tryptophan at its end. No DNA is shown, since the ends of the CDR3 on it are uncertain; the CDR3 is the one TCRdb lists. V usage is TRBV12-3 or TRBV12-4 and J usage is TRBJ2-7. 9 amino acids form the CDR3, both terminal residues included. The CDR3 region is CASRAWIGL.

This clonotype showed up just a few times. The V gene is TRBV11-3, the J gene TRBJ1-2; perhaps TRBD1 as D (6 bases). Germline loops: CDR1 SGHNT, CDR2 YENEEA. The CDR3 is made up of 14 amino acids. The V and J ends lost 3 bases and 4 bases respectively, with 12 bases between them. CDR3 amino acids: CASSLGAGAYGYTF. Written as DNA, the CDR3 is TGTGCCAGCAGCTTGGGCGCAGGGGCCTATGGCTACACCTTC.

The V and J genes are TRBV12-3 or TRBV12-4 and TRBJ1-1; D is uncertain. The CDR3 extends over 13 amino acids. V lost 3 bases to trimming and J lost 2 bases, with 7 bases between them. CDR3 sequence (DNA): TGTGCCAGCAGTTTCGCACGCAACACTGAAGCTTTCTTT. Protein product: CASSFARNTEAFF.

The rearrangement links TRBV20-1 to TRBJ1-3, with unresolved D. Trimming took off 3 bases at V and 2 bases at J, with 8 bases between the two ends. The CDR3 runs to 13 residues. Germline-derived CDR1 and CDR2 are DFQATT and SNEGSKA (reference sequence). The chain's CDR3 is CSASLSAGNTIYF. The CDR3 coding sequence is TGCAGTGCTAGTTTGTCTGCTGGAAACACCATATATTTT.

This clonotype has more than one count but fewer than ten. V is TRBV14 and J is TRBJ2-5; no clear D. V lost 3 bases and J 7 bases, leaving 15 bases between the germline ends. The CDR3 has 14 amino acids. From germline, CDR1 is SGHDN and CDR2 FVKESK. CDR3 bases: TGTGCCAGCAGCCACCTAATCTCAACTGTGACCCAGTACTTC. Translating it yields CASSHLISTVTQYF.

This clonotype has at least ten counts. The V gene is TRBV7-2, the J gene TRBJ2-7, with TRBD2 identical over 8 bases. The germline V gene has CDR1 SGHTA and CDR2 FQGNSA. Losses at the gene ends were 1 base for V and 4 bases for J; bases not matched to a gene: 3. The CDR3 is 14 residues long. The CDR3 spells CASSLGGGPYEQYF. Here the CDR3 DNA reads TGTGCCAGCAGCTTAGGCGGGGGGCCATACGAGCAGTACTTC.

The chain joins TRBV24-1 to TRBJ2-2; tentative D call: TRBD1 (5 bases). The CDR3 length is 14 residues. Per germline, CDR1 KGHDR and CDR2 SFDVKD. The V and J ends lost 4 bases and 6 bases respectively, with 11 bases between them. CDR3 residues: CATSDYRLPGELFF. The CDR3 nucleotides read TGTGCCACCAGTGACTACAGGTTACCCGGGGAGCTGTTTTTT.

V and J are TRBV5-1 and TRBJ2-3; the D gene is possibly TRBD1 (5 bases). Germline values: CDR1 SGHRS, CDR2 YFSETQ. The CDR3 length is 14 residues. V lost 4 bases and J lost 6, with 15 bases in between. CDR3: CASSHPGHSDTQYF. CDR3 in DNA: TGCGCCAGCAGCCACCCCGGACACTCGGATACGCAGTATTTT. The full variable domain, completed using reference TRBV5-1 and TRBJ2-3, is KAGVTQTPRYLIKTRGQQVTLSCSPISGHRSVSWYQQTPGQGLQFLFEYFSETQRNKGNFPGRFSGRQFSNSRSEMNVSTLELGDSALYLCASSHPGHSDTQYFGPGTRLTVL.

In nucleotides, the CDR3 is TGTGCCAGTAGTCCTCGGGTGGTCTCCTACGAGCAGTACTTC. Translating gives CASSPRVVSYEQYF. The chain joins TRBV19 to TRBJ2-5; D not certain. The DNA end lines up better with TRBJ2-7; the J call may be wrong. Germline-derived CDR1 and CDR2 are LNHDA and SQIVND (reference sequence). CDR3 length: 14 amino acids.